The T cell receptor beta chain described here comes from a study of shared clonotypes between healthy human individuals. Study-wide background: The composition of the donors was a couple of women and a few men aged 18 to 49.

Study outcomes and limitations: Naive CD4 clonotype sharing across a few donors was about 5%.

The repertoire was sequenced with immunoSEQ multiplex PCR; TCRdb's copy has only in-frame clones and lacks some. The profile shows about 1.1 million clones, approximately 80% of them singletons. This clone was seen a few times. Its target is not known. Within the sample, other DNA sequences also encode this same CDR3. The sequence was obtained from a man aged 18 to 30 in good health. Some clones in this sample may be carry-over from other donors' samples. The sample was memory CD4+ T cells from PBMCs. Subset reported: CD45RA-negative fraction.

CDR3 sequence reads: CASSKGGQETQYF. CDR3 nucleotides: TGTGCCAGCAGCAAGGGAGGACAAGAGACCCAGTACTTC. This chain uses TRBV9 with TRBJ2-5, with a possible D match to TRBD2 (6 bases). With 4 bases removed from V and 2 bases from J, the gap between germline ends came to 9 bases. Germline loops: CDR1 SGDLS, CDR2 YYNGEE. The CDR3 length is 13 residues.